The 5 T cell receptor beta chains given below trace back to one sample, sequenced in a study of cytomegalovirus exposure and HLA in healthy donors. PCR was performed using 60 Vbeta and 13 Jbeta primers. The data were produced by immunoSEQ multiplex PCR, yet TCRdb's version contains in-frame clones alone and is incomplete. The table has around 170,000 clones, 75% to 85% seen once. The sequenced sample consisted of PBMCs. The receptors originated from a woman aged 18-29 years in good health and CMV-seronegative.

This clone was observed a few times. The chain links TRBV27 to TRBJ2-5, with D possibly matching TRBD2 (5 bases). V was trimmed by 2 bases and J by 2 bases, leaving 9 bases between them. The length of the CDR3 is 14 residues. Germline V gene data show CDR1 as MNHEY and CDR2 as SMNVEV (reference sequence). The CDR3 DNA sequence: TGTGCCAGCAGTTTAGGACTGTGGCAAGAGACCCAGTACTTC. As protein: CASSLGLWQETQYF.

This chain joins TRBV9 and TRBJ2-7; 7 nucleotides line up with TRBD2. This CDR3 spans 16 amino acids. With V trimmed by 4 bases and J by 5 bases, 15 bases remained unmatched. The germline V gene has CDR1 SGDLS and CDR2 YYNGEE. The CDR3 DNA follows: TGTGCCAGCAGCCAGCGGGGACCCGGGGACGGTGACGAGCAGTACTTC. Protein product: CASSQRGPGDGDEQYF.

The chain joins TRBV4-1 to TRBJ2-7; unclear D gene. The CDR3 consists of 15 residues. V lost 0 bases to trimming and J lost 0 bases, with 9 bases between them. Germline V gene data show CDR1 as MGHRA and CDR2 as YSYEKL. The CDR3 nucleotides read TGCGCCAGCAGCCAAGATCCACAAAGCTCCTACGAGCAGTACTTC. It is translated as CASSQDPQSSYEQYF.

V and J are TRBV29-1 and TRBJ2-7; D unclear. Germline V CDR1 and CDR2: SQVTM, ANQGSEA. The V gene lost 7 bases and the J gene lost 3 bases, with 13 bases spanning the gap. The CDR3 has 12 residues. Here the CDR3 DNA reads TGCAGCGCGGGTTCTTCGGGCTACGAGCAGTACTTC. This sequence encodes CSAGSSGYEQYF.

Only one count was recorded for this clone. The rearrangement joins TRBV5-1 to TRBJ2-1; 9 positions agree with TRBD2. The junction had 8 bases not matched to a gene; V was cut back by 0 bases and J by 7 bases. CDR1 and CDR2 (germline): SGHRS, YFSETQ. The CDR3 length is 16 residues. This CDR3 reads CASSLAVRGGQNEQFF. As DNA, the CDR3 is TGCGCCAGCAGCTTGGCCGTGCGGGGGGGCCAGAATGAGCAGTTCTTC.